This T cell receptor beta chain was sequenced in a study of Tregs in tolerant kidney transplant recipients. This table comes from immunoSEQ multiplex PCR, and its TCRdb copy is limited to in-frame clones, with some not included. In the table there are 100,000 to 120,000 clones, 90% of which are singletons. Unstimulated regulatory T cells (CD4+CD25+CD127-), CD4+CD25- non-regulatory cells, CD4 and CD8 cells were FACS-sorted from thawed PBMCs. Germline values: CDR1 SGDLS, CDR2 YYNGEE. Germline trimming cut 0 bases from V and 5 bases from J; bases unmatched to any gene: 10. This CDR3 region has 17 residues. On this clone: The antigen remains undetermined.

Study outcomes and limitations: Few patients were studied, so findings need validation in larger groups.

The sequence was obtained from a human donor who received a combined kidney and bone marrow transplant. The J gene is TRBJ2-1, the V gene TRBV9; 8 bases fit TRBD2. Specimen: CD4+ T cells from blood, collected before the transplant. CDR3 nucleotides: TGTGCCAGCAGCGTAGGCAAGTCGGGAGGGGTGGACAATGAGCAGTTCTTC. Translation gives CASSVGKSGGVDNEQFF.